What follows are 32 T cell receptor beta chains derived from one specimen sequenced in a study of blood T cell repertoires in COVID-19. Some clones are missing from TCRdb's copy, which holds only in-frame ones; the method was immunoSEQ multiplex PCR. The data hold under 400,000 clones, with 65% to 90% observed a single time. What was sequenced was PBMCs or T cells enriched from blood (not recorded which). The receptors derive from a woman between 35 and 50 years old with acute COVID-19.

V is TRBV9 and J is TRBJ2-5, with D perhaps TRBD1 (6 bases). V was shortened by 4 bases and J by 1 base, with 11 bases between the two germline ends. Germline V lookup: CDR1 SGDLS, CDR2 YYNGEE. The CDR3 spans 14 residues. The CDR3 DNA reads TGTGCCAGCAGCTCTCAGGGGCTCCAAGAGACCCAGTACTTC. It encodes CASSSQGLQETQYF. The full variable domain, rest sourced from reference TRBV9 and TRBJ2-5, is DSGVTQTPKHLITATGQRVTLRCSPRSGDLSVYWYQQSLDQGLQFLIQYYNGEERAKGNILERFSAQQFPDLHSELNLSSLELGDSALYFCASSSQGLQETQYFGPGTRLLVL.

The chain couples TRBV27 to TRBJ2-3; TRBD1 aligns across 9 bases. Trimming cost V 1 base and J 4 bases; bases outside gene matches: 6. The germline gives CDR1 MNHEY, CDR2 SMNVEV (reference sequence). The CDR3 is made up of 16 amino acids. The CDR3 spells CASSLYRDREADTQYF. DNA for the CDR3: TGTGCCAGCAGTTTATATCGGGACAGGGAGGCAGATACGCAGTATTTT.

The chain recombines TRBV2 with TRBJ1-5; TRBD1 matches at 8 bases. The CDR3 consists of 19 residues. Trimming took 3 bases from V and 1 from J; bases not matched to a gene: 14. Looked up from germline, CDR1 is SNHLY and CDR2 is FYNNEI. The CDR3 loop reads CASSDTGGVGMGSNQPQHF. CDR3 sequence (DNA): TGTGCCAGCAGTGACACAGGGGGAGTCGGGATGGGAAGCAATCAGCCCCAGCATTTT.

This clone was observed a single time. Additional DNA sequences in this sample encode the identical CDR3. The V call is TRBV19, the J call TRBJ1-5; 9 nucleotides line up with TRBD1. CDR1 and CDR2 from the germline V gene are LNHDA and SQIVND (reference sequence). The CDR3 has 15 amino acids. Losses at the gene ends were 3 bases for V and 1 base for J; bases not matched to a gene: 1. The CDR3 coding sequence is TGTGCCAGTAGTATCGGACAGGGGAGCAATCAGCCCCAGCATTTT. Protein: CASSIGQGSNQPQHF.

This chain links TRBV18 with TRBJ2-7; tentatively, D is TRBD2 (6 bases). Trimming took off 2 bases at V and 12 bases at J, with 17 bases between the two ends. CDR1 is KGHSH and CDR2 is LQKENI in the germline V gene. CDR3 length: 13 residues. The CDR3 is CASSPGTRQPPYF. CDR3 bases: TGTGCCAGCTCACCAGGGACTCGACAGCCTCCGTACTTC.

V and J are TRBV21-1 and TRBJ1-1. TRBV21-1 corresponds to a pseudogene. The CDR3 has 13 amino acids. The DNA for the CDR3 is TGTGCCAGCAGCAAAGAACGCGGAGCTGAAGCTTTCTTT. Its protein product is CASSKERGAEAFF.

This clone has only a few counts. V and J are TRBV1 and TRBJ1-6; the D call in the table, TRBD1, was not verified against the DNA. TRBV1 is an annotated pseudogene. The CDR3 totals 13 residues. The chain's CDR3 is CTSSQDSDSPLHF. CDR3 coding DNA: TGCACCAGCAGCCAAGATTCAGATTCACCCCTCCACTTT.

The J gene is TRBJ2-7, the V gene TRBV5-4; 9 nucleotides align to TRBD2. CDR1 and CDR2 from the germline V gene are SGHNT and YYREEE (reference sequence). The CDR3 totals 16 residues. The V gene end was trimmed by 4 bases and the J gene end by 1 base; junction bases not matched to a gene: 9. CDR3 coding DNA: TGTGCCAGCAGCCCCCGTGGCGGGAGGGGGTCCTACGAGCAGTACTTC. Encoded protein: CASSPRGGRGSYEQYF.

This clone has a handful of counts. The chain joins TRBV6-2 or TRBV6-3 to TRBJ2-3; 11 bases map to TRBD1. Germline V gene lookup returns CDR1 MNHEY and CDR2 SVGEGT. V was pared by 4 bases and J by 2 bases, with 2 bases of the junction left unmatched. This CDR3 spans 15 amino acids. CDR3 bases: TGTGCCAGCAGTTTGGGACAGGGGGTCACAGATACGCAGTATTTT. Its translation is CASSLGQGVTDTQYF.

Here the CDR3 DNA reads TGTGCCAGCAGCTTGGAATCCTCAACTAATGAAAAACTGTTTTTT. It yields the protein CASSLESSTNEKLFF. The chain is built from TRBV5-5 and TRBJ1-4; no definite D call. CDR3 length: 15 amino acids. Trimming removed 0 bases at V and 0 bases at J, with 6 bases between. Germline CDR1 is SGHKS and CDR2 is YYEKEE (reference sequence).

This chain uses TRBV19 with TRBJ1-2; 10 positions agree with TRBD1. CDR1 is LNHDA, CDR2 SQIVND, per germline (reference sequence). The CDR3 has 13 amino acids. Trimming removed 4 bases from V and 8 bases from J; junction bases left unmatched: 4. CDR3 in DNA: TGTGCCAGTAGTAGACAGGGGGCAAGCGGCTACACCTTC. It yields the protein CASSRQGASGYTF.

As regards this clone: One end of the junction varies from germline; a read error may be responsible. V and J are TRBV6-1 and TRBJ2-7, with D possibly being TRBD2 (6 bases). CDR3 length equals 12 residues. The germline CDR1 and CDR2 sequences are MNHNS and SASEGT. CDR3 nucleotides: TGTGCCAGCAGTGAAGCGCGGGACTTGCCAGATTTC. It specifies CASSEARDLPDF.

This chain connects TRBV18 to TRBJ2-3; no firm D call. Germline CDR1 reads KGHSH; CDR2 reads LQKENI. Trimming pared 6 bases from V and 2 bases from J, leaving 12 bases between. The CDR3 runs to 14 residues. The CDR3 region has the DNA TGTGCCAGCTCGCCCCTATCTCCCACAGATACGCAGTATTTT. Protein: CASSPLSPTDTQYF.

V gene TRBV9 combines with J gene TRBJ2-2; 12 bases are shared with TRBD2. Germline V gene data show CDR1 as SGDLS and CDR2 as YYNGEE. The V gene end was trimmed by 1 base and the J gene end by 8 bases; junction bases not matched to a gene: 9. The CDR3 is made up of 17 amino acids. CDR3 sequence: CASSVSLTSGSFGELFF. CDR3 DNA: TGTGCCAGCAGCGTATCCCTGACTAGCGGGAGCTTTGGGGAGCTGTTTTTT.

The V and J genes are TRBV7-9 and TRBJ2-7; 7 bases are a match to TRBD1. Germline V gene sequence: CDR1 SEHNR, CDR2 FQNEAQ (reference sequence). Trimming cost V 5 bases and J 2 bases; bases outside gene matches: 18. The CDR3 runs to 18 residues. The CDR3 sequence is CASSLYIPGQQPTYEQYF. Here the CDR3 DNA reads TGTGCCAGCAGCCTCTACATACCGGGACAGCAGCCTACCTACGAGCAGTACTTC. Using reference TRBV7-9 and TRBJ2-7 for the parts outside the CDR3, the full variable domain is DTGVSQNPRHKITKRGQNVTFRCDPISEHNRLYWYRQTLGQGPEFLTYFQNEAQLEKSRLLSDRFSAERPKGSFSTLEIQRTEQGDSAMYLCASSLYIPGQQPTYEQYFGPGTRLTVT.

The rearrangement uses TRBV4-1 and TRBJ1-3, with D possibly TRBD1 on 5 matching bases. Looked up from germline, CDR1 is MGHRA and CDR2 is YSYEKL. The V end was cut by 5 bases, the J end by 0 bases, with 8 bases between. CDR3 length: 14 amino acids. DNA for the CDR3: TGCGCCAGCAGCTCAGACAGCTCTGGAAACACCATATATTTT. Its protein is CASSSDSSGNTIYF.

V and J are TRBV19 and TRBJ1-1, with TRBD1 matching over 8 bases. The CDR3 covers 16 residues. Germline CDR1 reads LNHDA; CDR2 reads SQIVND (reference sequence). V lost 4 bases and J lost 0; bases outside the gene matches: 7. For the CDR3, the DNA is TGTGCCAGTAGTACCCGGACAGGGAGGGTGAACACTGAAGCTTTCTTT. Translating it yields CASSTRTGRVNTEAFF.

This chain links TRBV12-5 with TRBJ1-2, with D perhaps TRBD1 (6 bases). The CDR3 extends over 16 amino acids. The germline V gene encodes CDR1 LGHNT and CDR2 FRNRAP. V dropped 0 bases and J dropped 8 bases, with 19 bases sitting between them. The CDR3, as DNA: TGTGCTAGTGGTTTGGTACTGGACAGAAGACCTCACGGCTACACCTTC. This translates into CASGLVLDRRPHGYTF.

The chain carries TRBV11-2 and TRBJ2-7; 8 bases align to TRBD2. There are 16 residues in the CDR3. Germline V gene data show CDR1 as SGHAT and CDR2 as FQNNGV. After removal of 0 bases from V and 6 bases from J, the junction contained 10 bases not matched to a gene. The CDR3 here is CASSLDGAGVGFEQYF. The CDR3 DNA reads TGTGCCAGCAGCTTAGATGGAGCGGGAGTCGGGTTCGAGCAGTACTTC.

The chain recombines TRBV7-9 with TRBJ1-6; TRBD1 might be the D (6 bases). V was pared by 5 bases and J by 9 bases, with 14 bases between. The CDR3 has 14 amino acids. In germline, CDR1 is SEHNR, CDR2 FQNEAQ (reference sequence). The CDR3 loop reads CASSAGTSGSPLHF. The CDR3 bases are TGTGCCAGCAGCGCCGGGACAAGTGGTTCACCCCTCCACTTT.

The chain has TRBV11-2 and TRBJ1-2, with a possible D match to TRBD1 (5 bases). V was clipped by 2 bases and J by 7 bases, with 14 bases between them. Germline V CDR1 and CDR2: SGHAT, FQNNGV. The CDR3 extends over 14 amino acids. The CDR3 nucleotides read TGTGCCAGCAGCTTACTCGGTCAGGGTGGTGGCTACACCTTC. Translation: CASSLLGQGGGYTF.

This sequence joins TRBV19 and TRBJ2-5, with TRBD1 as a possible D gene (6 bases). The CDR3 has 16 residues. Germline V gives CDR1 LNHDA, CDR2 SQIVND (reference sequence). Trimming removed 3 bases at V and 1 base at J, with 15 bases between. In DNA, the CDR3 is TGTGCCAGTAGTATGTTGGGTTTGACAGGCCAAGAGACCCAGTACTTC. It is translated as CASSMLGLTGQETQYF.

The chain combines TRBV20-1 with TRBJ1-2; D is perhaps TRBD1 (6 bases). CDR1 is DFQATT and CDR2 is SNEGSKA in the germline V gene (reference sequence). V lost 3 bases to trimming and J lost 0 bases, with 14 bases between them. The CDR3 has 15 amino acids. The CDR3 sequence: CSASGGLTTNYGYTF. CDR3 DNA sequence: TGCAGTGCTAGTGGGGGCCTGACAACTAACTATGGCTACACCTTC.

The rearrangement joins TRBV19 to TRBJ2-5; 16 nucleotides line up with TRBD2. V lost 0 bases and J lost 0; bases outside the gene matches: 10. CDR1 and CDR2 from the germline V gene are LNHDA and SQIVND (reference sequence). CDR3 length: 21 amino acids. CDR3 DNA sequence: TGTGCCAGTAGTATAGAATTGATCGGGACTAGCGGGGGGGCGTACCAAGAGACCCAGTACTTC. Translating it yields CASSIELIGTSGGAYQETQYF.

The gene calls are TRBV10-3 and TRBJ2-5; TRBD1 matches 7 bases. Losses at the gene ends were 6 bases for V and 4 bases for J; bases not matched to a gene: 5. Germline V gene sequence: CDR1 ENHRY, CDR2 SYGVKD. This CDR3 is 13 amino acids long. CDR3 amino acids: CAIRTTGVETQYF. Here the CDR3 DNA reads TGTGCCATCAGGACTACAGGGGTAGAGACCCAGTACTTC.

J is TRBJ2-7 and V is TRBV9; the match to TRBD2 covers 10 bases. CDR3 length: 16 amino acids. V was clipped by 0 bases and J by 2 bases; unmatched bases: 5. The germline V gene encodes CDR1 SGDLS and CDR2 YYNGEE. In DNA form, the CDR3 reads TGTGCCAGCAGCGTAGAAGGGACTAGCGTCCCCTACGAGCAGTACTTC. This sequence encodes CASSVEGTSVPYEQYF.

The chain links TRBV10-2 to TRBJ2-1, with 13 bases aligning to TRBD2. CDR1 and CDR2 from the germline V gene are WSHSY and SAAADI. The CDR3 runs 15 residues. The V segment lost 6 bases and the J segment 9 bases; nucleotides outside the gene matches: 8. The CDR3 is CASRILAGGPSEQFF. The CDR3 bases are TGCGCCAGCAGGATACTAGCGGGAGGGCCTTCTGAGCAGTTCTTC.

V usage is TRBV5-5 and J usage is TRBJ1-2; 7 positions match TRBD1. CDR3 size: 14 residues. Germline V gene sequence: CDR1 SGHKS, CDR2 YYEKEE (reference sequence). The V and J ends lost 6 bases and 8 bases, in that order; junction bases with no gene match: 13. Here the CDR3 reads CASKEGALRLGYTF. Here the CDR3 DNA reads TGTGCCAGCAAGGAGGGGGCGTTAAGGTTGGGCTACACCTTC.

CDR3 nucleotides: TGTGCCAGCTCACAAATCCCCTCAGGGGGAGGCACAGATACGCAGTATTTT. Protein sequence: CASSQIPSGGGTDTQYF. V and J are TRBV18 and TRBJ2-3; TRBD1 aligns across 7 bases. Germline CDR1 is KGHSH and CDR2 is LQKENI. The CDR3 spans 17 residues. Losses at the gene ends were 4 bases for V and 1 base for J; bases not matched to a gene: 11.

This clone was detected once. The rearrangement joins TRBV3-1 (or the pseudogene TRBV3-2) to TRBJ1-1, with D perhaps TRBD1 (5 bases). The CDR3 loop spans 14 amino acids. Trimming pared 8 bases from V and 1 base from J, leaving 14 bases between. CDR1 is LGHDT, CDR2 YNNKEL, per germline (reference sequence). In nucleotides, the CDR3 is TGTGCCAGCGGGTCAAGGGGAGGGAACACTGAAGCTTTCTTT. As protein: CASGSRGGNTEAFF.

The gene calls are TRBV2 and TRBJ2-5; 8 bases align to TRBD2. The CDR3 spans 16 residues. V lost 4 bases to trimming and J lost 5 bases; unmatched junction nucleotides: 12. CDR1 SNHLY and CDR2 FYNNEI come from the germline V gene. The CDR3 spells CASSGLVAGPDETQYF. The CDR3 DNA is TGTGCCAGCAGTGGCCTCGTAGCGGGACCGGATGAGACCCAGTACTTC.

This clone was recorded once. The chain is built from TRBV2 and TRBJ1-1; a weak D match, TRBD1 (6 bases). Germline V gene data show CDR1 as SNHLY and CDR2 as FYNNEI. Trimming took off 1 base at V and 1 base at J, with 16 bases between the two ends. The CDR3 runs to 17 residues. In DNA, the CDR3 is TGTGCCAGCAGTGAAGGGCAGGGGTTAAGGGCGAACACTGAAGCTTTCTTT. It specifies CASSEGQGLRANTEAFF.